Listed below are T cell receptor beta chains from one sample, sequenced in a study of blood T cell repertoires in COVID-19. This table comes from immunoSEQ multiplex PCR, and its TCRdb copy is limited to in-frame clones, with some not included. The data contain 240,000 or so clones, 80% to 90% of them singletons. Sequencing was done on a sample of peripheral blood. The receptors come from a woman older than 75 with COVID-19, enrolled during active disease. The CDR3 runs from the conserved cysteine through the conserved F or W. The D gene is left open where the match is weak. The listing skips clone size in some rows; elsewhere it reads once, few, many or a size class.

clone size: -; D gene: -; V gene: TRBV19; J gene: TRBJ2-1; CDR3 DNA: TGTGCCAGTAGTATGCCGGGACTCCCGTCCCACAATGAGCAGTTCTTC; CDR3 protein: CASSMPGLPSHNEQFF
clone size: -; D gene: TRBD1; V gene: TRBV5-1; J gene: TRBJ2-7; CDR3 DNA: TGCGCCAGCAGCGGGGGACAGGGGGCTTTCTACGAGCAGTACTTC; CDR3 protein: CASSGGQGAFYEQYF
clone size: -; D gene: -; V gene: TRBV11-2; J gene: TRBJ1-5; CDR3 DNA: TGTGCCAGCAGCTTCACCTCAGAGGATCAGCCCCAGCATTTT; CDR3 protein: CASSFTSEDQPQHF
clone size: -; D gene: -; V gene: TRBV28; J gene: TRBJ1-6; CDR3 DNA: TGTGCCAGCAACTCCCCGGGACTGAGCTCCTATAATTCACCCCTCCACTTT; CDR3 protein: CASNSPGLSSYNSPLHF
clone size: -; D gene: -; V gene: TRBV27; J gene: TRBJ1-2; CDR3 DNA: TGTGCCAGCACTTCAACCCGGGACACCTATGGCTACACCTTC; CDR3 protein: CASTSTRDTYGYTF
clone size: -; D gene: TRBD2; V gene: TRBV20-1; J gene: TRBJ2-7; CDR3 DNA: TGCAGTGCTAGTATCCCGCGGGGGGGAGCCTACGAGCAGTACTTC; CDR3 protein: CSASIPRGGAYEQYF
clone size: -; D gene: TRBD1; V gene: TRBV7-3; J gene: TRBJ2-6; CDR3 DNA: TGTGCCAGCAGCTTACCCGGACAGGGGGGTACCAACGTCCTGACTTTC; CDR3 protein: CASSLPGQGGTNVLTF
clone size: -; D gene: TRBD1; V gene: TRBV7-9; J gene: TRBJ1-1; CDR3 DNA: TGTGCCAGCAGCCTGGGACAGGGAAACACTGAAGCTTTCTTT; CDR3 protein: CASSLGQGNTEAFF
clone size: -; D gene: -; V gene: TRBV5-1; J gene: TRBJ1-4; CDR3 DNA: TGCGCCAGCAGCCAAAGTGGACAGCCAACTAATGAAAAACTGTTTTTT; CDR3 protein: CASSQSGQPTNEKLFF
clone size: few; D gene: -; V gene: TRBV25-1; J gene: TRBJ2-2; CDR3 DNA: TGTGCCACTTCTAAGCTTATCCCGGCGAACACCGGGGAGCTGTTTTTT; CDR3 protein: CATSKLIPANTGELFF
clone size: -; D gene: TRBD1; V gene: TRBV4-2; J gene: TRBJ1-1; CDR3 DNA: TGTGCCAGCAGCCAAGAGGGACAGGTGAACACTGAAGCTTTCTTT; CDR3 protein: CASSQEGQVNTEAFF
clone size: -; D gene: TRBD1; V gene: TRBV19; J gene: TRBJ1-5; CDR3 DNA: TGTGCCAGTAGTCCGGGGGACAGGGGCAATCAGCCCCAGCATTTT; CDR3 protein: CASSPGDRGNQPQHF
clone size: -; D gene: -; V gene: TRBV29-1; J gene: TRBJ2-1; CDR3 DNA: TGCAGCGTTGGAGCGAGGACTGGTCGGGTTGAGCAGTTCTTC; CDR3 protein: CSVGARTGRVEQFF
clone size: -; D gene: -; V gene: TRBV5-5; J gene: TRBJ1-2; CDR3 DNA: TGTGCCAGCAGCTTGGACACCGGCTACACCTTC; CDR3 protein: CASSLDTGYTF
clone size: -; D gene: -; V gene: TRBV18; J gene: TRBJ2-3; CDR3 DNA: TGTGCCAGCTCACCATTCGGAGGAATCCCCGATACGCAGTATTTT; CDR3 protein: CASSPFGGIPDTQYF
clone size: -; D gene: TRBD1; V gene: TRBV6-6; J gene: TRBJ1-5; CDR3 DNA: TGTGCCAGCATCTCGGGTCAGGGGGCGAATCAGCCCCAGCATTTT; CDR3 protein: CASISGQGANQPQHF
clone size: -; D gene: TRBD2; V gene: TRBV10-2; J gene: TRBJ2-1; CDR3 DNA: TGCGCCAGCAGTGAGAGTACTAGCGGGAGCTACGGGAACAATGAGCAGTTCTTC; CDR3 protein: CASSESTSGSYGNNEQFF
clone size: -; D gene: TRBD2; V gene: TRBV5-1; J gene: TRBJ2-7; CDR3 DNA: TGCGCCAGCAGCATACGTGCCGGGACTAGCAGGACCTCCTACGAGCAGTACTTC; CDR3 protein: CASSIRAGTSRTSYEQYF
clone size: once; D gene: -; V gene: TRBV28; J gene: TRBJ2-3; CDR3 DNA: TGTGCCAGCAGTTTGGGCGGGCTTGGCGGGGATACGCAGTATTTT; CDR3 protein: CASSLGGLGGDTQYF
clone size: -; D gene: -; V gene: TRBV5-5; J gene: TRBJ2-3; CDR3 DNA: TGTGCCAGCAGCTTGGTGGAGGGGAGGAATATGAATACGCAGTATTTT; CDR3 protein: CASSLVEGRNMNTQYF
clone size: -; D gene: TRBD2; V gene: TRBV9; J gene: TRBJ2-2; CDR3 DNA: TGTGCCAGCAGCGTAGGAACTAGCGGGAGGGCCAGCACCGGGGAGCTGTTTTTT; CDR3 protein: CASSVGTSGRASTGELFF
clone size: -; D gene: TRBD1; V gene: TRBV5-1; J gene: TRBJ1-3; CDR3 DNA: TGCGCCAGCAAAACAGGGGGCGGTGGAAACACCATATATTTT; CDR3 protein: CASKTGGGGNTIYF
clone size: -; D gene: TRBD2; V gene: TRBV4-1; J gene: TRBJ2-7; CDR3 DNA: TGCGCCAGCAGCCAAGTTGCGGCTAGCGGGATCCTATACGAGCAGTACTTC; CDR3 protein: CASSQVAASGILYEQYF
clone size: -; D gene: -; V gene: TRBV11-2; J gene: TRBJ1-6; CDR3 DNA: TGTGCCAGCAGCCCGAGGACAGCTTTTATTTCACCCCTCCACTTT; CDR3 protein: CASSPRTAFISPLHF
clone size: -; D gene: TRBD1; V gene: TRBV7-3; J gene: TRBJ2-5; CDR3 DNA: TGTGCCAGCAGCCGGGGACAGGGAATACAAGAGACCCAGTACTTC; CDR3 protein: CASSRGQGIQETQYF
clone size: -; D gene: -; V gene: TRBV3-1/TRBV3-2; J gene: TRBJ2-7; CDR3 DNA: TGTGCCAGCAGCCAAGGAAGGGGCAGAGTGACCTACGAGCAGTACTTC; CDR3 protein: CASSQGRGRVTYEQYF
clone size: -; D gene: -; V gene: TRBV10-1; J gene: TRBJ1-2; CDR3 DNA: TGCGCCAGCAGTGAGGGGGGGGAAGGGGACTATGGCTACACCTTC; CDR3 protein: CASSEGGEGDYGYTF
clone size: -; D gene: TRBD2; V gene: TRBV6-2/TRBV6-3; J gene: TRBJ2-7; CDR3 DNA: TGTGCCAGCAGTTACCCCTTTGGTAGCGGGAGTAAATACGAGCAGTACTTC; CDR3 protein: CASSYPFGSGSKYEQYF
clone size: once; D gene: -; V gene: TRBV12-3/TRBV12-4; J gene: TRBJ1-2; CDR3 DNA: TGTGCCAGCAGCCCCGGGACATATTATGGCTACACCTTC; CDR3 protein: CASSPGTYYGYTF
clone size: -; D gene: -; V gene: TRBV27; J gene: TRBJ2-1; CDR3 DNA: TGTGCCAGCACCCCTCAGAAGTCCTCCTACAATGAGCAGTTCTTC; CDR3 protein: CASTPQKSSYNEQFF
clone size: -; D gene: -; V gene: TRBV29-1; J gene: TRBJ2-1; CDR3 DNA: TGCAGCGTTGAGTGGTCTAGCAGATGGTTCTTC; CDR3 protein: CSVEWSSRWFF
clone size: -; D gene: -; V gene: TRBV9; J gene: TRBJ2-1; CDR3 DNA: TGTGCCAGCAGCGGGAGCGGGTCCTACAATGAGCAGTTCTTC; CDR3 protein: CASSGSGSYNEQFF
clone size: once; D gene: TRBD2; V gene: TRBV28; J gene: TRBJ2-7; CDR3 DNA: TGTGCCAGCAGTTTAGGCGGGGGAGGATTCTACGAGCAGTACTTC; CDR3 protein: CASSLGGGGFYEQYF
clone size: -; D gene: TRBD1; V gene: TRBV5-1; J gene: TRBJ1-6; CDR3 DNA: TGCGCCAGCAGCTTGGGGTTCCCCGGACAGGATAATTCACCCCTCCACTTT; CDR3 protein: CASSLGFPGQDNSPLHF
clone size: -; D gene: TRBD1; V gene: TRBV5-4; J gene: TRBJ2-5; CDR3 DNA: TGTGCCAGCAGCTTTCAAGGACAGGGAATCGAGACCCAGTACTTC; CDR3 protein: CASSFQGQGIETQYF
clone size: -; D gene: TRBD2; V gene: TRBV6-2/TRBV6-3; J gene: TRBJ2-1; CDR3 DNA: TGTGCCAGCAGTGAGGCTAGCGGGAGAGTCTATGAGCAGTTCTTC; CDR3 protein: CASSEASGRVYEQFF
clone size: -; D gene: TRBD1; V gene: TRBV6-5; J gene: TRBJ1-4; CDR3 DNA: TGTGCCAGCACCCGACAGGGTAGTGAAAAACTGTTTTTT; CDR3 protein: CASTRQGSEKLFF
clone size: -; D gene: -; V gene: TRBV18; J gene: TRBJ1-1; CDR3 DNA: TGTGCCAGCTCTCCGAAACAGGGACCGATGAACACTGAAGCTTTCTTT; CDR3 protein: CASSPKQGPMNTEAFF
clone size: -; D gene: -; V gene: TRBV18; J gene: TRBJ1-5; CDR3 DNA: TGTGCCAGCTCACCACGTTCGCTAACAGGGCCGTATAGCAATCAGCCCCAGCATTTT; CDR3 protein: CASSPRSLTGPYSNQPQHF
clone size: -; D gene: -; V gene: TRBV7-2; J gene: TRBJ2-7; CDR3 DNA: TGTGCCAGCAGCTTATCCAGGGGCAACTACGAGCAGTACTTC; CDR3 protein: CASSLSRGNYEQYF
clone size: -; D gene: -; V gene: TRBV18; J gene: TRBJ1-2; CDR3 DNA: TGTGCCAGCTCACCAGCGGGAGCATATGGCTACACCTTC; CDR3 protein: CASSPAGAYGYTF
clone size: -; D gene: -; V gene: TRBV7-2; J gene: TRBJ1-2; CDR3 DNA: TGTGCCAGCAGCCCCCGCCGGGGGGGAGGCTACACCTTC; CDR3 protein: CASSPRRGGGYTF
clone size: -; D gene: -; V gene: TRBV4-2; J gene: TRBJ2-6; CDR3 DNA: TGTGCCAGCAGAGTTTCGTCCGGAGGTGGGGCCAACGTCCTGACTTTC; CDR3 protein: CASRVSSGGGANVLTF
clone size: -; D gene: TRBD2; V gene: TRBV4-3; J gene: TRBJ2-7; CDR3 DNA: TGCGCCAGCAGCCAAGGATCTAGCGGGAGCTCCTACGAGCAGTACTTC; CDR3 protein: CASSQGSSGSSYEQYF